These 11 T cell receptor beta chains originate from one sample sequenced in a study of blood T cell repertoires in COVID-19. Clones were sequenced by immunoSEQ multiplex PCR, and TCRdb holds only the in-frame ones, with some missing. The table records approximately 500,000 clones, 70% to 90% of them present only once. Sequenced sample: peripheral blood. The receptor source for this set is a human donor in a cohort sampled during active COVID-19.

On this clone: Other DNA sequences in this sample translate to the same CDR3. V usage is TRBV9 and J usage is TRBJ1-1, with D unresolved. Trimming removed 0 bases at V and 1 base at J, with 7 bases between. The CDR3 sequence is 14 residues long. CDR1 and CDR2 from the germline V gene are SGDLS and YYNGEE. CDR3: CASSVGAGNTEAFF. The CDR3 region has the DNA TGTGCCAGCAGCGTAGGGGCCGGGAACACTGAAGCTTTCTTT.

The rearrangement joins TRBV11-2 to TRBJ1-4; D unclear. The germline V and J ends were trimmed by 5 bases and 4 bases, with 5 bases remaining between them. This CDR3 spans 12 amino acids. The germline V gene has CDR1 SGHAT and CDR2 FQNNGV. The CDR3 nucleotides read TGTGCCAGCAGCACTGTTAATGAAAAACTGTTTTTT. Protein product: CASSTVNEKLFF.

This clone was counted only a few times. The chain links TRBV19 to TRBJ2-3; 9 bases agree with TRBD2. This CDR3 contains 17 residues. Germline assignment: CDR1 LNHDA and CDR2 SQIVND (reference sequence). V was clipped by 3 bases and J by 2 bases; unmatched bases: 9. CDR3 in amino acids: CASSIDVPSGTTDTQYF. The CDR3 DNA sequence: TGTGCCAGTAGTATTGACGTCCCTAGCGGGACCACAGATACGCAGTATTTT.

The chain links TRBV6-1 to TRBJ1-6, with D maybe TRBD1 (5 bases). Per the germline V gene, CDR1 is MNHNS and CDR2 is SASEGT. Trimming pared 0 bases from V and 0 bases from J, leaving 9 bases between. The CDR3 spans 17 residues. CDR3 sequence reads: CASSEAGHHSYNSPLHF. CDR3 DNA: TGTGCCAGCAGTGAAGCCGGACATCACTCCTATAATTCACCCCTCCACTTT.

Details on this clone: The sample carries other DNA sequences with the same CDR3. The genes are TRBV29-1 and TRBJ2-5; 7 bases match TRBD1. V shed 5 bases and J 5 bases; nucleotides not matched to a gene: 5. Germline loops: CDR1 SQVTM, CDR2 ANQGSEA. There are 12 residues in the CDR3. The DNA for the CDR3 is TGCAGCGTTCGACAGGGCGGGGAGACCCAGTACTTC. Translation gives CSVRQGGETQYF.

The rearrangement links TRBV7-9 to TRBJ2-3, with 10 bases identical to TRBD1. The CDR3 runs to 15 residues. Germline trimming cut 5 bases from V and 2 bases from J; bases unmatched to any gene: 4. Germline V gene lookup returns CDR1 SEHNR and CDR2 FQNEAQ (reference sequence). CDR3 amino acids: CASSTGTGVTDTQYF. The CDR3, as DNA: TGTGCCAGCAGCACCGGGACAGGGGTCACAGATACGCAGTATTTT.

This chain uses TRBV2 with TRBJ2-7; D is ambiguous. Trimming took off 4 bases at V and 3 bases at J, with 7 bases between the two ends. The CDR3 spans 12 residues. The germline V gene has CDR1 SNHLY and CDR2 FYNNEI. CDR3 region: CASSVSSYEQYF. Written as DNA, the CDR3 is TGTGCCAGCAGTGTTTCCAGCTACGAGCAGTACTTC.

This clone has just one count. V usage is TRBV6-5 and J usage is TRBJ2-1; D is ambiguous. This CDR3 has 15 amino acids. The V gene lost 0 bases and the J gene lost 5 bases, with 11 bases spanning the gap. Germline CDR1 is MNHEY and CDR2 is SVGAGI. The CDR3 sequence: CASSYSRSKNNEQFF. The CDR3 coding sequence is TGTGCCAGCAGTTACTCGCGCTCGAAGAACAATGAGCAGTTCTTC.

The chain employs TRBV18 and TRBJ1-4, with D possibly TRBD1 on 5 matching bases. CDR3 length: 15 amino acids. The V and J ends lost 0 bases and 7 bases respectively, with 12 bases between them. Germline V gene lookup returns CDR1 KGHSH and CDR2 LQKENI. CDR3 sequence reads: CASSPPAQGSEKLFF. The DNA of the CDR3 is TGTGCCAGCTCACCACCGGCTCAGGGCTCTGAAAAACTGTTTTTT.

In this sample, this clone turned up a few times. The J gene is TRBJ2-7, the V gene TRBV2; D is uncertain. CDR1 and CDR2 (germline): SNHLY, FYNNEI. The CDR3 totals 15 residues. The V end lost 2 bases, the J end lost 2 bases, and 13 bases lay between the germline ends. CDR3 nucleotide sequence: TGTGCCAGCAGTGAACAGGCTATATTAACCTACGAGCAGTACTTC. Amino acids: CASSEQAILTYEQYF. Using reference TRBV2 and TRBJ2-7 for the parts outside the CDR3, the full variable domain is EPEVTQTPSHQVTQMGQEVILRCVPISNHLYFYWYRQILGQKVEFLVSFYNNEISEKSEIFDDQFSVERPDGSNFTLKIRSTKLEDSAMYFCASSEQAILTYEQYFGPGTRLTVT.

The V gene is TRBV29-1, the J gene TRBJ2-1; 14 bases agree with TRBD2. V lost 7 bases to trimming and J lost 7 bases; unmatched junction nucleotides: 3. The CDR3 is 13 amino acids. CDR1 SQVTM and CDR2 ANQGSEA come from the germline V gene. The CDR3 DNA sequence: TGCAGCGCCGGGACTAGCGGGAGAAATGAGCAGTTCTTC. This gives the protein CSAGTSGRNEQFF.